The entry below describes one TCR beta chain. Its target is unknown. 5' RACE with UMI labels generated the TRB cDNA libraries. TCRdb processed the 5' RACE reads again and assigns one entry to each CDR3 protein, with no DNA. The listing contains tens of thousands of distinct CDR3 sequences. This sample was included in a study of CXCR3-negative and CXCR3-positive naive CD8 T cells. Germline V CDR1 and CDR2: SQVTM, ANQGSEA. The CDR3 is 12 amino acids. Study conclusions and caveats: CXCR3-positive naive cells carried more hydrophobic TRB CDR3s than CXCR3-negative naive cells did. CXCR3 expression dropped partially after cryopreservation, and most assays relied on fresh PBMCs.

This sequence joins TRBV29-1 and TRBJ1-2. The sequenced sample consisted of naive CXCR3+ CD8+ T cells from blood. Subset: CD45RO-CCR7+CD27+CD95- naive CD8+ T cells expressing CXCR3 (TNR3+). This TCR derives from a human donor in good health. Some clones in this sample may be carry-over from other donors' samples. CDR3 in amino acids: CSVDLGLYGYTF. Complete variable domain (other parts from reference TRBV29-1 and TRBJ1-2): SAVISQKPSRDICQRGTSLTIQCQVDSQVTMMFWYRQQPGQSLTLIATANQGSEATYESGFVIDKFPISRPNLTFSTLTVSNMSPEDSSIYLCSVDLGLYGYTFGSGTRLTVV.